The T cell receptor beta chain under discussion was sequenced for a study of OX40 agonist ivuxolimab in advanced cancers. For the study at large: Earlier anti-PD-1, anti-PD-L1 or anti-CTLA-4 therapy was permitted; under 50% had received some.

This table comes from immunoSEQ multiplex PCR, and its TCRdb copy is limited to in-frame clones, with some not included. The sample contains around 47,000 clones, more than 75% of which appear only once. Specimen: CD4+ or CD8+ T cells sorted from blood, collected in a trial of the OX40 agonist ivuxolimab. The sequence came from an adult with an advanced solid tumor such as melanoma, head and neck, liver or kidney cancer.

Here the CDR3 DNA reads TGTGCCAGTAGTGGGGGACAGTTGGAAGCCGCTTACGAGCAGTACTTC. Translation gives CASSGGQLEAAYEQYF. The chain uses TRBV19 and TRBJ2-7; 7 nucleotides line up with TRBD1. The CDR3 has 16 residues. Trimming at V came to 5 bases and at J to 4 bases, leaving 14 bases not matched to a gene. Germline V lookup: CDR1 LNHDA, CDR2 SQIVND (reference sequence). Together with reference TRBV19 and TRBJ2-7, the CDR3 gives the full variable domain: DGGITQSPKYLFRKEGQNVTLSCEQNLNHDAMYWYRQDPGQGLRLIYYSQIVNDFQKGDIAEGYSVSREKKESFPLTVTSAQKNPTAFYLCASSGGQLEAAYEQYFGPGTRLTVT.